The rows below give T cell receptor beta chains drawn from one sample of a study of post-analysis software for immune sequencing data. Each CDR3 protein gets one entry after TCRdb re-called the PCR reads with MiXCR. Of some 690,000 distinct CDR3 sequences in the sample, 55% to 60% were seen once. Specimen: blood. The receptors originated from a girl aged 2-9 years with multiple sclerosis. Both conserved end residues are part of each CDR3. The order of the fields is J gene, clone size, D gene, V gene, CDR3 protein, CDR3 DNA. A D gene is named only where the DNA matches it firmly. Not every row has a clone size; where given, it reads once, few, many or a size class.

J gene: TRBJ2-3
clone size: NA
D gene: TRBD2
V gene: TRBV12-3/TRBV12-4
CDR3 protein: CASSRVLLAGASTDTQYF
CDR3 DNA: TGTGCCAGCAGCCGGGTACTACTAGCGGGAGCTAGCACAGATACGCAGTATTTT

J gene: TRBJ1-5
clone size: NA
D gene: NA
V gene: TRBV27
CDR3 protein: CASGGRGVDQPQHF
CDR3 DNA: TGTGCCAGCGGAGGCCGAGGGGTGGATCAGCCCCAGCATTTT

J gene: TRBJ2-5
clone size: NA
D gene: NA
V gene: TRBV20-1
CDR3 protein: CSAVAQRTQYF
CDR3 DNA: TGCAGTGCGGTCGCGCAGCGGACCCAGTACTTC

J gene: TRBJ2-3
clone size: NA
D gene: NA
V gene: TRBV29-1
CDR3 protein: CSVPLPGAPGEDTQYF
CDR3 DNA: TGCAGCGTCCCACTCCCGGGAGCCCCTGGGGAAGATACGCAGTATTTT

J gene: TRBJ2-3
clone size: NA
D gene: TRBD1
V gene: TRBV6-2/TRBV6-3
CDR3 protein: CASSPTLDRADTQYF
CDR3 DNA: TGTGCCAGCAGCCCAACATTGGACAGGGCAGATACGCAGTATTTT

J gene: TRBJ2-1
clone size: NA
D gene: NA
V gene: TRBV20-1
CDR3 protein: CSASRDRLLDEQFF
CDR3 DNA: TGCAGTGCTAGCCGGGACCGTCTTTTGGATGAGCAGTTCTTC

J gene: TRBJ2-4
clone size: few
D gene: NA
V gene: TRBV7-2
CDR3 protein: CASSFSEGGDIQYF
CDR3 DNA: TGTGCCAGCAGCTTCTCCGAGGGGGGGGACATTCAGTACTTC

J gene: TRBJ1-2
clone size: NA
D gene: TRBD1
V gene: TRBV12-3/TRBV12-4
CDR3 protein: CASLSGTGQYGYTF
CDR3 DNA: TGTGCCAGCCTAAGTGGGACAGGACAGTATGGCTACACCTTC

J gene: TRBJ2-7
clone size: NA
D gene: TRBD1
V gene: TRBV10-3
CDR3 protein: CAISVTGGTPYEQYF
CDR3 DNA: TGTGCCATCAGCGTGACAGGGGGTACTCCCTACGAGCAGTACTTC

J gene: TRBJ2-5
clone size: NA
D gene: NA
V gene: TRBV7-9
CDR3 protein: CASSFSGTQETQYF
CDR3 DNA: TGTGCCAGCAGCTTTAGCGGAACCCAAGAGACCCAGTACTTC

J gene: TRBJ2-3
clone size: few
D gene: TRBD2
V gene: TRBV6-6
CDR3 protein: CASSPGGLAGGLDTQYF
CDR3 DNA: TGTGCCAGCAGTCCGGGGGGACTAGCGGGAGGGTTGGATACGCAGTATTTT

J gene: TRBJ2-2
clone size: NA
D gene: NA
V gene: TRBV4-3
CDR3 protein: CASSQDRLVYTGELFF
CDR3 DNA: TGCGCCAGCAGCCAAGATCGGCTAGTTTACACCGGGGAGCTGTTTTTT

J gene: TRBJ1-1
clone size: NA
D gene: NA
V gene: TRBV7-9
CDR3 protein: CASSLWNSRDGAFF
CDR3 DNA: TGTGCCAGCAGCTTATGGAATTCGCGGGATGGAGCTTTCTTT

J gene: TRBJ1-1
clone size: NA
D gene: NA
V gene: TRBV29-1
CDR3 protein: CSVENGPTEAFF
CDR3 DNA: TGCAGCGTTGAGAACGGACCCACTGAAGCTTTCTTT

J gene: TRBJ2-1
clone size: few
D gene: TRBD1
V gene: TRBV5-1
CDR3 protein: CASSPRRDRAGNEQFF
CDR3 DNA: TGCGCCAGCAGCCCTCGCCGGGACAGGGCAGGCAATGAGCAGTTCTTC

J gene: TRBJ2-3
clone size: NA
D gene: TRBD1
V gene: TRBV7-9
CDR3 protein: CASSFTGATTDTQYF
CDR3 DNA: TGTGCCAGCAGCTTTACAGGGGCCACCACAGATACGCAGTATTTT

J gene: TRBJ2-3
clone size: few
D gene: TRBD1
V gene: TRBV18
CDR3 protein: CASSPGTGGEDTQYF
CDR3 DNA: TGTGCCAGCTCACCAGGGACAGGGGGCGAAGATACGCAGTATTTT

J gene: TRBJ2-5
clone size: NA
D gene: TRBD1
V gene: TRBV20-1
CDR3 protein: CSAVANRGETQYF
CDR3 DNA: TGCAGTGCCGTCGCCAACAGGGGAGAGACCCAGTACTTC

J gene: TRBJ2-1
clone size: NA
D gene: TRBD1
V gene: TRBV29-1
CDR3 protein: CSPRTGWNEQFF
CDR3 DNA: TGCAGCCCACGGACAGGGTGGAATGAGCAGTTCTTC

J gene: TRBJ1-6
clone size: once
D gene: NA
V gene: TRBV3-1
CDR3 protein: CASSQDVVNSPLHF
CDR3 DNA: TGTGCCAGCAGCCAAGACGTAGTAAATTCACCCCTCCACTTT

J gene: TRBJ1-4
clone size: NA
D gene: NA
V gene: TRBV11-2
CDR3 protein: CASSLGVGSNEKLFF
CDR3 DNA: TGTGCCAGCAGCTTAGGGGTAGGGAGTAATGAAAAACTGTTTTTT

J gene: TRBJ2-3
clone size: NA
D gene: TRBD2
V gene: TRBV10-3
CDR3 protein: CAIKGLVTDTQYF
CDR3 DNA: TGTGCCATCAAAGGACTAGTCACAGATACGCAGTATTTT

J gene: TRBJ2-3
clone size: few
D gene: NA
V gene: TRBV5-1
CDR3 protein: CASSLRTAQYTDTQYF
CDR3 DNA: TGCGCCAGCAGCCTAAGGACAGCCCAGTACACAGATACGCAGTATTTT